Shown below are 28 T cell receptor beta chains from a single sample sequenced in a study of breast tumors, draining lymph nodes, adjacent tissues. Breast cancer patients provided tissue from their axillary draining lymph nodes. Each CDR3 protein gets one entry after TCRdb re-called the multiplex PCR reads with MiXCR. The sample lists some 170,000 distinct CDR3 sequences; roughly 35% were seen once. Sequenced sample: axillary lymph node tissue. Receptors originate from a female donor with breast cancer. Some clones in this sample may be carry-over from other donors' samples.

The rearrangement joins TRBV28 to TRBJ1-1; D is unresolved. Per germline, CDR1 MDHEN and CDR2 SYDVKM. V was clipped by 3 bases and J by 6 bases, with 20 bases between them. This CDR3 is 16 amino acids long. CDR3 bases: TGTGCCAGCAGTTTCTGGTCATCGGTACCGAAGCCTGAAGCTTTCTTT. Translated: CASSFWSSVPKPEAFF. Full variable domain (remainder filled in from reference TRBV28 and TRBJ1-1): DVKVTQSSRYLVKRTGEKVFLECVQDMDHENMFWYRQDPGLGLRLIYFSYDVKMKEKGDIPEGYSVSREKKERFSLILESASTNQTSMYLCASSFWSSVPKPEAFFGQGTRLTVV.

On this clonotype itself: A much larger clone differs by one base, so this may be a read error. This chain uses TRBV6-5 with TRBJ2-6; possible D gene TRBD1, 6 bases. This CDR3 has 16 amino acids. Germline CDR1 reads MNHEY; CDR2 reads SVGAGI. V lost 6 bases and J 1 base, leaving 13 bases between the germline ends. The CDR3 coding sequence is TGTGCCAGCAGCAAACAGGGTCGTTCTGGGGCCAACGTCCTGACTTTC. Encoded protein: CASSKQGRSGANVLTF.

Ten or more counts support this clonotype. The rearrangement uses TRBV11-2 and TRBJ1-4; D is possibly TRBD1 (6 bases). The CDR3 is made up of 15 amino acids. Trimming stripped 8 bases from V and 6 bases from J, with 19 bases between. The germline V gene encodes CDR1 SGHAT and CDR2 FQNNGV. CDR3 in DNA: TGTGCCAGCGGCACAAACAGGGAACCGGATGAAAAACTGTTTTTT. Its translation is CASGTNREPDEKLFF.

This clonotype has ten or more counts. The chain couples TRBV5-1 to TRBJ2-1; 13 bases are a match to TRBD2. Trimming removed 3 bases from V and 7 bases from J; junction bases left unmatched: 10. The germline V gene encodes CDR1 SGHRS and CDR2 YFSETQ. This CDR3 comprises 17 residues. Here the CDR3 reads CASSSIRTSGGANEQFF. The CDR3 coding sequence is TGCGCCAGCAGCTCGATAAGGACTAGCGGGGGTGCGAATGAGCAGTTCTTC.

This clonotype has at least ten counts. The V call is TRBV6-1, the J call TRBJ1-5; D not certain. Germline lookup yields CDR1 MNHNS and CDR2 SASEGT. Trimming shortened V by 3 bases and J by 4 bases, and 1 base separated the two germline ends. CDR3 size: 11 residues. The CDR3 is CASSENQPQHF. The CDR3 DNA is TGTGCCAGCAGTGAGAATCAGCCCCAGCATTTT.

The table lists this clonotype with many counts. The V gene is TRBV5-1, the J gene TRBJ2-3, with a possible D match to TRBD1 (5 bases). Germline V gene data show CDR1 as SGHRS and CDR2 as YFSETQ. CDR3 length equals 15 residues. The V and J ends lost 0 bases and 4 bases respectively, with 12 bases between them. In nucleotides, the CDR3 is TGCGCCAGCAGCTTGGCAGGGTCTTGGGCAGATACGCAGTATTTT. Protein: CASSLAGSWADTQYF.

This clonotype appeared a single time. No conserved phenylalanine or tryptophan is present at the end of the CDR3, so a read error is the likely explanation. J is TRBJ1-6 and V is TRBV19, with D tentatively TRBD1 (5 bases). V was pared by 3 bases and J by 9 bases, with 12 bases between. This CDR3 contains 14 residues. In germline, CDR1 is LNHDA, CDR2 SQIVND (reference sequence). CDR3 region: CASSMPGGTSPLHL. The CDR3 DNA sequence: TGTGCCAGTAGTATGCCCGGGGGAACTTCACCCCTCCACCTT.

The chain is built from TRBV5-1 and TRBJ1-1; D is unclear. CDR1 is SGHRS and CDR2 is YFSETQ in the germline V gene. V was clipped by 1 base and J by 1 base, with 5 bases between them. CDR3 size: 13 residues. The CDR3 region has the DNA TGCGCCAGCAGCTTGTTTGCGAACACTGAAGCTTTCTTT. Amino acids: CASSLFANTEAFF.

At least ten counts were recorded for this clonotype. The chain joins TRBV20-1 to TRBJ2-7; the D gene is possibly TRBD1 (6 bases). This CDR3 is 16 amino acids long. Trimming left V 5 bases short and J 6 bases short, with 26 bases between. Germline V gives CDR1 DFQATT, CDR2 SNEGSKA (reference sequence). CDR3 sequence: CSAGGGARTQAIEQYF. The CDR3 DNA reads as TGCAGTGCTGGGGGCGGCGCGCGCACTCAGGCTATCGAGCAGTACTTC.

The chain is built from TRBV28 and TRBJ1-2; D is possibly TRBD1 (6 bases). The V gene's germline CDR1 is MDHEN and CDR2 SYDVKM. V was cut by 2 bases and J by 2 bases, with 12 bases left in between. This CDR3 contains 15 residues. CDR3 nucleotides: TGTGCCAGCAGTTTAGCGCATGGACAGAACTATGGCTACACCTTC. Protein product: CASSLAHGQNYGYTF.

This clonotype was observed a handful of times. A much larger clonotype is one base distant, so this may be a read error. The V and J genes are TRBV6-1 and TRBJ1-5; D is unclear. The germline V gene encodes CDR1 MNHNS and CDR2 SASEGT. Trimming stripped 5 bases from V and 1 base from J, with 6 bases between. The CDR3 totals 13 residues. In DNA, the CDR3 is TGTGCCAGCAGTCCGGTCAGCAATCAGCCCCAGCATTTT. It specifies CASSPVSNQPQHF.

The CDR3 loop reads CASSLNYRGRTLFF. CDR3 coding DNA: TGTGCCAGCAGCTTAAATTACAGGGGTCGAACACTGTTTTTT. The chain is built from TRBV7-2 and TRBJ1-4, with TRBD1 matching over 7 bases. The CDR3 is made up of 14 amino acids. The V gene's germline CDR1 is SGHTA and CDR2 FQGNSA. Losses at the gene ends were 2 bases for V and 13 bases for J; bases not matched to a gene: 10. Full variable domain (missing parts from reference TRBV7-2 and TRBJ1-4): GAGVSQSPSNKVTEKGKDVELRCDPISGHTALYWYRQSLGQGLEFLIYFQGNSAPDKSGLPSDRFSAERTGGSVSTLTIQRTQQEDSAVYLCASSLNYRGRTLFFGSGTQLSVL.

This clonotype was seen ten or more times. This chain connects TRBV5-1 to TRBJ2-5; 10 bases fit TRBD1. Per germline, CDR1 SGHRS and CDR2 YFSETQ. Germline trimming cut 0 bases from V and 4 bases from J; bases unmatched to any gene: 12. CDR3 length equals 18 residues. As DNA, the CDR3 is TGCGCCAGCAGCTTGGACGCGCGACAGGGGGCGTCGGGAGAGACCCAGTACTTC. Its translation is CASSLDARQGASGETQYF.

This clonotype was seen ten or more times. This chain uses TRBV3-1 with TRBJ2-5, with D perhaps given as TRBD1 or TRBD2 (5 bases each). V shed 4 bases and J shed 1 base, with 10 bases lying between them. In germline, CDR1 is LGHDT, CDR2 YNNKEL (reference sequence). The length of the CDR3 is 14 residues. The CDR3: CASSPWDGQETQYF. The DNA of the CDR3 is TGTGCCAGCAGCCCATGGGACGGCCAAGAGACCCAGTACTTC.

On this clonotype itself: Sequence at one end of the junction differs from germline and may be a read error. The rearrangement joins TRBV7-8 to TRBJ2-7; TRBD1 matches 10 bases. This CDR3 has 16 amino acids. Germline V gene lookup returns CDR1 SGHVS and CDR2 FQNEAQ. For the CDR3, the DNA is TGTACCAGCAGCTTCGGACAGGGGGTTCCGACCTACGAGCAGTACTTC. It specifies CTSSFGQGVPTYEQYF.

Only one count was recorded for this clonotype. CDR3 amino acids: CASRLGLESGADTQYF. CDR3 nucleotides: TGCGCCAGCAGACTCGGACTAGAGAGTGGCGCAGATACGCAGTATTTT. The chain is built from TRBV10-2 and TRBJ2-3; the match to TRBD2 covers 7 bases. The J segment lost 4 bases and the V segment lost 6 bases, leaving 13 bases of the junction unmatched. Germline assignment: CDR1 WSHSY and CDR2 SAAADI. This CDR3 spans 16 amino acids.

At least ten counts were recorded for this clonotype. J is TRBJ1-5 and V is TRBV9, with D possibly being TRBD1 (6 bases). V gave up 7 bases and J gave up 3 bases, with 20 bases separating them. This CDR3 contains 16 residues. Germline V lookup: CDR1 SGDLS, CDR2 YYNGEE. CDR3 loop: CASPGQPGWDNQPQHF. The CDR3 nucleotides are TGTGCCAGCCCCGGACAGCCGGGTTGGGACAATCAGCCCCAGCATTTT. The full variable domain, in which reference TRBV9 and TRBJ1-5 provide the parts outside the CDR3, is DSGVTQTPKHLITATGQRVTLRCSPRSGDLSVYWYQQSLDQGLQFLIQYYNGEERAKGNILERFSAQQFPDLHSELNLSSLELGDSALYFCASPGQPGWDNQPQHFGDGTRLSIL.

This sequence joins TRBV3-1 and TRBJ2-5; 11 nucleotides line up with TRBD2. Germline V gives CDR1 LGHDT, CDR2 YNNKEL (reference sequence). This CDR3 is 16 amino acids long. With V trimmed by 4 bases and J by 1 base, 5 bases remained unmatched. CDR3 sequence reads: CASSPPSGGPQETQYF. In DNA form, the CDR3 reads TGTGCCAGCAGCCCGCCTAGCGGGGGGCCCCAAGAGACCCAGTACTTC.

This clonotype was picked up many times. This chain joins TRBV30 and TRBJ2-1; D may be TRBD2 (7 bases). Germline assignment: CDR1 GTSNPN and CDR2 SVGIG (reference sequence). The CDR3 totals 17 residues. V was trimmed by 2 bases and J by 9 bases, leaving 26 bases between them. The CDR3 DNA sequence: TGTGCCTGGAGTCTCCTAACGACGGGGGGCGGGAGTGGTGAGCAGTTCTTC. Translated, it gives CAWSLLTTGGGSGEQFF.

The DNA of the CDR3 is TGTGCCAGCAGCTCCGGACAGGGGGCGATGAACGAGCAGTACTTC. Encoded protein: CASSSGQGAMNEQYF. The V gene is TRBV7-2, the J gene TRBJ2-7; 11 bases line up with TRBD1. The J segment lost 5 bases and the V segment lost 4 bases, leaving 7 bases of the junction unmatched. From germline, CDR1 is SGHTA and CDR2 FQGNSA. CDR3 length: 15 amino acids.

This clonotype was observed a handful of times. This clone may be a read error of a much larger clone one base away. The chain recombines TRBV6-1 with TRBJ2-7; D remains unclear. From germline, CDR1 is MNHNS and CDR2 SASEGT. V lost 8 bases to trimming and J lost 7 bases, with 15 bases between them. The CDR3 sequence is 12 residues long. CDR3 sequence reads: CASGHPGWEQYF. In DNA, the CDR3 is TGTGCCAGCGGTCATCCAGGCTGGGAGCAGTACTTC.

This clonotype was recorded at least ten times. The chain joins TRBV9 to TRBJ1-2; D is perhaps TRBD1 (5 bases). Trimming removed 1 base from V and 2 bases from J, with 6 bases in between. This CDR3 is 13 amino acids long. Germline V gene data show CDR1 as SGDLS and CDR2 as YYNGEE. For the CDR3, the DNA is TGTGCCAGCAGCGTACAGGGCAACTATGGCTACACCTTC. Protein sequence: CASSVQGNYGYTF.

The chain joins TRBV20-1 to TRBJ2-5; 10 bases map to TRBD1. Losses at the gene ends were 6 bases for V and 7 bases for J; bases not matched to a gene: 5. CDR1 is DFQATT, CDR2 SNEGSKA, per germline (reference sequence). The length of the CDR3 is 12 residues. The CDR3 loop is CSAPDRGGTQYF. DNA for the CDR3: TGCAGTGCCCCGGACAGGGGGGGGACCCAGTACTTC.

The table lists this clonotype with a few counts. At one end, the junction sequence differs from germline, possibly due to a read error. The rearrangement links TRBV5-1 to TRBJ2-5; possible D gene TRBD1, 6 bases. The germline CDR1 and CDR2 sequences are SGHRS and YFSETQ. The CDR3 consists of 14 residues. The CDR3 reads CASSLRTDQDTQYF. In DNA form, the CDR3 reads TGCGCCAGCAGCTTGCGGACAGACCAAGACACCCAGTACTTC.

This clonotype was recorded at least ten times. The chain employs TRBV28 and TRBJ2-7; possibly TRBD1 for D (6 bases). Germline V gives CDR1 MDHEN, CDR2 SYDVKM. V dropped 6 bases and J dropped 3 bases, with 18 bases sitting between them. The CDR3 has 15 amino acids. In DNA, the CDR3 is TGTGCCAGCAGACCCCCAGGGACACCAGGCTACGAGCAGTACTTC. Its protein is CASRPPGTPGYEQYF. The full variable domain, rest sourced from reference TRBV28 and TRBJ2-7, is DVKVTQSSRYLVKRTGEKVFLECVQDMDHENMFWYRQDPGLGLRLIYFSYDVKMKEKGDIPEGYSVSREKKERFSLILESASTNQTSMYLCASRPPGTPGYEQYFGPGTRLTVT.

At least ten counts were recorded for this clonotype. J is TRBJ1-5 and V is TRBV6-7; TRBD1 might be the D (6 bases). TRBV6-7 is an open reading frame whose function is uncertain. Trimming stripped 0 bases from V and 3 bases from J, with 9 bases between. There are 15 residues in the CDR3. This CDR3 is CASSYSGGHNQPQHF. DNA of the CDR3: TGTGCCAGCAGTTACTCGGGGGGCCACAATCAGCCCCAGCATTTT.

This clonotype was recorded many times. The V gene is TRBV7-9, the J gene TRBJ2-7; D may be TRBD1 (6 bases). V lost 5 bases, J lost 3 bases, and 17 bases lay in between. Germline CDR1 and CDR2: SEHNR and FQNEAQ (reference sequence). The CDR3 has 15 amino acids. In DNA, the CDR3 is TGTGCCAGCAGCACCCGGGACATTGGGGACTACGAGCAGTACTTC. Amino acid sequence: CASSTRDIGDYEQYF. Full variable domain (remainder filled in from reference TRBV7-9 and TRBJ2-7): DTGVSQNPRHKITKRGQNVTFRCDPISEHNRLYWYRQTLGQGPEFLTYFQNEAQLEKSRLLSDRFSAERPKGSFSTLEIQRTEQGDSAMYLCASSTRDIGDYEQYFGPGTRLTVT.

As concerns this clonotype: A read error may explain this, as a much larger clone is one base away. V gene TRBV20-1 combines with J gene TRBJ2-5; D perhaps matches TRBD2 (5 bases). Germline V lookup: CDR1 DFQATT, CDR2 SNEGSKA (reference sequence). The CDR3 is 14 amino acids. This CDR3 reads CSAMDWSPQATQYF. The CDR3, as DNA: TGCAGTGCTATGGACTGGTCCCCCCAAGCGACCCAGTACTTC.